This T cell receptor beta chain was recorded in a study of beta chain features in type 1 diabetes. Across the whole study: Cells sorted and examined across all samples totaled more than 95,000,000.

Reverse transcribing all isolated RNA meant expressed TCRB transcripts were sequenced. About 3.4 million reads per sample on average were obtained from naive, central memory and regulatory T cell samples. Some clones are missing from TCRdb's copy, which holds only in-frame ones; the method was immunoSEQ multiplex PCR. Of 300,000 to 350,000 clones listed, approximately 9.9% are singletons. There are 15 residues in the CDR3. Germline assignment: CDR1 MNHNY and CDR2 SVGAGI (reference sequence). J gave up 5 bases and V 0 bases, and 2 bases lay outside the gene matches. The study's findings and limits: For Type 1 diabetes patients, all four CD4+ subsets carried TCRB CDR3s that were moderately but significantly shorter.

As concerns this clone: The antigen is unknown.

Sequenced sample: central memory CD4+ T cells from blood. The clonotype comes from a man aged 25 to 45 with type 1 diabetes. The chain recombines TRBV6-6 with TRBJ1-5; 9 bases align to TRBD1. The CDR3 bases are TGTGCCAGCAGTTACTCGCGGGACAGGGATCAGCCCCAGCATTTT. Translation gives CASSYSRDRDQPQHF.